A selection of T cell receptor beta chains follows, all from one sample in a study of T cells in Graves' hyperthyroidism and ophthalmopathy. From the multiplex PCR reads, TCRdb called clonotypes with MiXCR, one entry per CDR3 protein. This table holds some 460,000 distinct CDR3 sequences, 15% to 17% found once. Sequenced sample: blood. All receptors come from a woman between 18 and 29 years old with Graves' hyperthyroidism. The CDR3 runs from the conserved cysteine through the conserved F or W. A D gene is named only where the DNA matches it firmly. Clone sizes are given selectively: once, few, many, or a class where the clone is expanded.

cdr3_aa: CATSDFGGSSNQPQHF
cdr3_nt: TGTGCCACCAGTGATTTCGGCGGTAGTAGCAATCAGCCCCAGCATTTT
clone_size: many
j_call: TRBJ1-5
d_call: -
v_call: TRBV24-1

cdr3_aa: CASSYSKPSGGGDTQYF
cdr3_nt: TGTGCCAGCAGTTACTCTAAGCCTAGCGGGGGTGGAGATACGCAGTATTTT
clone_size: many
j_call: TRBJ2-3
d_call: TRBD2
v_call: TRBV6-5

cdr3_aa: CASSLLGSNYGYTF
cdr3_nt: TGTGCCAGCAGTTTATTGGGCAGTAACTATGGCTACACCTTC
clone_size: many
j_call: TRBJ1-2
d_call: -
v_call: TRBV28

cdr3_aa: CSARAESTDTQYF
cdr3_nt: TGCAGTGCCCGAGCGGAAAGCACAGATACGCAGTATTTT
clone_size: few
j_call: TRBJ2-3
d_call: -
v_call: TRBV20-1

cdr3_aa: CASSGQTDTQYF
cdr3_nt: TGTGCCAGCAGCGGGCAGACAGATACGCAGTATTTT
clone_size: few
j_call: TRBJ2-3
d_call: -
v_call: TRBV9

cdr3_aa: CSAKTDRGIYGYTF
cdr3_nt: TGCAGTGCTAAGACGGACAGGGGGATCTATGGCTACACCTTC
clone_size: many
j_call: TRBJ1-2
d_call: TRBD1
v_call: TRBV20-1

cdr3_aa: CASRSGGIQETQYF
cdr3_nt: TGTGCCAGCAGATCCGGGGGGATCCAAGAGACCCAGTACTTC
clone_size: -
j_call: TRBJ2-5
d_call: TRBD2
v_call: TRBV7-8

cdr3_aa: CASSLGWRNANTGELFF
cdr3_nt: TGCGCCAGCAGCTTGGGGTGGAGAAACGCGAACACCGGGGAGCTGTTTTTT
clone_size: many
j_call: TRBJ2-2
d_call: -
v_call: TRBV5-1

cdr3_aa: CASSQGPRGETQYF
cdr3_nt: TGCGCCAGCAGCCAAGGACCTCGTGGGGAGACCCAGTACTTC
clone_size: many
j_call: TRBJ2-5
d_call: -
v_call: TRBV4-1

cdr3_aa: CASSPITQQETQYF
cdr3_nt: TGTGCCAGCTCACCAATAACGCAACAAGAGACCCAGTACTTC
clone_size: few
j_call: TRBJ2-5
d_call: -
v_call: TRBV18

cdr3_aa: CASSLGGGRTSNTEAFF
cdr3_nt: TGTGCCAGCAGTTTAGGGGGTGGCAGGACATCGAACACTGAAGCTTTCTTT
clone_size: many
j_call: TRBJ1-1
d_call: -
v_call: TRBV12-3/TRBV12-4

cdr3_aa: CASRTGTAFNEQFF
cdr3_nt: TGTGCCAGCAGGACCGGGACAGCTTTCAATGAGCAGTTCTTC
clone_size: -
j_call: TRBJ2-1
d_call: TRBD1
v_call: TRBV7-2

cdr3_aa: CASSTLGQGGYTF
cdr3_nt: TGTGCCAGCAGTACCCTGGGACAGGGGGGCTACACCTTC
clone_size: many
j_call: TRBJ1-2
d_call: TRBD1
v_call: TRBV6-1

cdr3_aa: CASTGLAGDEQYF
cdr3_nt: TGTGCCAGCACGGGACTAGCGGGAGACGAGCAGTACTTC
clone_size: -
j_call: TRBJ2-7
d_call: TRBD2
v_call: TRBV3-1

cdr3_aa: CASSFYGLPKNIQYF
cdr3_nt: TGTGCCAGCAGTTTTTATGGGCTACCGAAAAACATTCAGTACTTC
clone_size: few
j_call: TRBJ2-4
d_call: -
v_call: TRBV12-3/TRBV12-4

cdr3_aa: CSAQKPRGAYEQYF
cdr3_nt: TGCAGTGCTCAAAAACCCAGGGGAGCCTACGAGCAGTACTTC
clone_size: many
j_call: TRBJ2-7
d_call: -
v_call: TRBV20-1

cdr3_aa: CASSIREHATNEKLFF
cdr3_nt: TGCGCCAGCAGCATAAGGGAACATGCAACTAATGAAAAACTGTTTTTT
clone_size: -
j_call: TRBJ1-4
d_call: -
v_call: TRBV5-1

cdr3_aa: CASSLAGDTGELFF
cdr3_nt: TGCGCCAGCAGCTTGGCGGGAGACACCGGGGAGCTGTTTTTT
clone_size: many
j_call: TRBJ2-2
d_call: -
v_call: TRBV5-1

cdr3_aa: CASSLTGGAGSPLHF
cdr3_nt: TGTGCCAGCAGCTTAACGGGGGGGGCCGGGTCACCCCTCCACTTT
clone_size: many
j_call: TRBJ1-6
d_call: -
v_call: TRBV7-3

cdr3_aa: CASSLAYSEQFF
cdr3_nt: TGTGCCAGCAGCTTGGCCTACAGTGAGCAGTTCTTC
clone_size: many
j_call: TRBJ2-1
d_call: -
v_call: TRBV5-5

cdr3_aa: CASTLGQGALGVFF
cdr3_nt: TGTGCCAGCACCTTGGGACAGGGGGCTTTGGGAGTTTTCTTT
clone_size: -
j_call: TRBJ1-1
d_call: TRBD1
v_call: TRBV7-6

cdr3_aa: CASSAKGQGVGETQYF
cdr3_nt: TGTGCCAGCAGCGCCAAGGGACAGGGAGTAGGAGAGACCCAGTACTTC
clone_size: many
j_call: TRBJ2-5
d_call: TRBD1
v_call: TRBV5-4

cdr3_aa: CASQDSGGADYNEQFF
cdr3_nt: TGTGCCAGCCAGGATAGCGGGGGGGCCGACTACAATGAGCAGTTCTTC
clone_size: -
j_call: TRBJ2-1
d_call: TRBD2
v_call: TRBV28

cdr3_aa: CASSFDANTEAFF
cdr3_nt: TGTGCCAGCAGCTTCGACGCGAACACTGAAGCTTTCTTT
clone_size: many
j_call: TRBJ1-1
d_call: -
v_call: TRBV5-5

cdr3_aa: CASSLSGQGNEQYF
cdr3_nt: TGTGCCAGCAGTTTATCGGGACAGGGTAACGAGCAGTACTTC
clone_size: many
j_call: TRBJ2-7
d_call: TRBD1
v_call: TRBV27

cdr3_aa: CAWSGQGLNEQYF
cdr3_nt: TGTGCCTGGAGTGGACAGGGTCTCAACGAGCAGTACTTC
clone_size: many
j_call: TRBJ2-7
d_call: TRBD1
v_call: TRBV30